This TCR beta chain was obtained from a study of blood T cell repertoires in COVID-19. Study background: Whether acute or convalescent, the COVID-19 samples came from the United States, Italy and Spain. PBMCs, B-cell-depleted T cells, or T cells were the source of the cDNA or gDNA that made up the material.

Self-reported history from a screening survey and questionnaire set each donor's cohort. Original processing methods: Reference gene primer amplification gave estimated nucleated cell counts. Libraries were prepared by immunoSEQ multiplex PCR; TCRdb keeps only in-frame clonotypes and omits some of them. V and J calls and clone size are those listed in that table; D and trimming were worked out from the DNA. The table lists about 240,000 clones, 87% of them singletons, with around 2.6% in the top ten. CDR1 and CDR2 from the germline V gene are SGHKS and YYEKEE (reference sequence). The CDR3 runs to 15 residues. With 4 bases clipped from V and 5 bases from J, the junction kept 6 bases outside the gene matches.

The sequence was collected from a young woman with acute COVID-19. This chain links TRBV5-5 with TRBJ1-2, with 12 bases that match TRBD1. Sequenced: PBMCs or T cells enriched from blood (not recorded which). CDR3 coding DNA: TGTGCCAGCAGCATTCCGGGACAGGGGGCTTATGGCTACACCTTC. Protein sequence: CASSIPGQGAYGYTF.